In its sample, the clone carrying this T cell receptor beta chain was seen many times. MiXCR, applied by TCRdb to the 5' RACE reads, yields one record per CDR3 protein. The table records roughly 100,000 distinct CDR3 sequences, roughly 8.3% of them present only once. This sample was taken from a study of CD8 T cells in ankylosing spondylitis. Per germline, CDR1 SGHAT and CDR2 FQNNGV. Between the trimmed V and J ends, which lost 2 bases and 5 bases, there was a span of 12 bases. This CDR3 spans 14 amino acids. The sequence derives from a male donor with ankylosing spondylitis or in good health (not recorded which). The rearrangement uses TRBV11-2 and TRBJ2-5; TRBD1 is a possible D gene (6 bases). The sample taken for sequencing was blood, either unsorted or a sorted T cell fraction (not recorded which). This chain's CDR3 is CASSLMTGAETQYF. DNA of the CDR3: TGTGCCAGCAGCTTAATGACAGGCGCTGAGACCCAGTACTTC.